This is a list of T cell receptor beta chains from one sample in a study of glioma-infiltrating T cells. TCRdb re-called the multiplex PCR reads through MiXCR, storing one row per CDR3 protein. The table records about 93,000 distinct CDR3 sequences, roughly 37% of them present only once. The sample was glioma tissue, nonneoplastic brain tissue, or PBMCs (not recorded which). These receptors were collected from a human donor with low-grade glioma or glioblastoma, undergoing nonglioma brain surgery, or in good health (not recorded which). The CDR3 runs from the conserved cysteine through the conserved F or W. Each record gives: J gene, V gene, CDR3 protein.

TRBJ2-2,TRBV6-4,CASSDGGNTGGLFF
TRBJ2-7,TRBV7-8,CASLLAGGYEQYF
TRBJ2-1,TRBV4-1,CASSVGGRYNEQFF
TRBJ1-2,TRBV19,CASNIPGRSNYGYTF
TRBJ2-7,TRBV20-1,CSAREQRLAGANEQYF
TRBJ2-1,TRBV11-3,CASSTDRGHEQFF
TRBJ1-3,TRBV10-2,CASSEGGNTIYF
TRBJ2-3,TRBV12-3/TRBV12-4,CASSSTSGTNTDTQYF
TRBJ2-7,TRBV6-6,CASSYPASGSHEQYF
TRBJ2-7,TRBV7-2,CASSSRSPGLAAYNEQYF
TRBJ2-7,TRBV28,CASGISYEQYF
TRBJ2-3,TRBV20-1,CSARDLSGSHTDTQYF
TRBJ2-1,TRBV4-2,CASSQGAYKGREATTQQFF
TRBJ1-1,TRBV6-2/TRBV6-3,CASSDRGRNTEAFF
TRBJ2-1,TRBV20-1,CSAGTLAGGHNEQFF
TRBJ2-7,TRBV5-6,CASSLRTRSYEQYF
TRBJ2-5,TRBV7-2,CASSLVRATSQETQYF
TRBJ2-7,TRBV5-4,CASSLGTSGTYEQYF
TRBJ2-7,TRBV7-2,CASSLDPGSSYEQYF
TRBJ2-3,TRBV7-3,CASSLYMAGTDTQYF
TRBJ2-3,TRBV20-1,CSAHDRDSFTDTQYF
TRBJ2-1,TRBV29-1,CSVEDLGSYNEQFF
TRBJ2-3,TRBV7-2,CASSLDSNTQYF
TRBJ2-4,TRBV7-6,CASGSTGGNIQYF
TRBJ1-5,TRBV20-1,CSGTGVQPQHF
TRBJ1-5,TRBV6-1,CASRRTGVQPQHF
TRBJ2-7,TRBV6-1,CASRSGKVWPPYEQYF
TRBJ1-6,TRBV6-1,CASSYSGGAGSPLHF
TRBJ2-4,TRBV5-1,CASSLGQGGIQYF
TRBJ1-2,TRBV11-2,CASSLDSGGPIYGYTF
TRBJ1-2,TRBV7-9,CASSPGVNYVYTF
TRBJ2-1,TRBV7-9,CASSLVQGGNEQFF
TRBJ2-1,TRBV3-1,CASQGSSYNEQFF
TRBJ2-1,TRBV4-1,CASIQDGGSNDQFF
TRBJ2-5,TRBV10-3,CAISESTTGKGETQYF
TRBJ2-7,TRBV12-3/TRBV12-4,CASSYQGRVYEQYF
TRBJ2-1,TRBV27,CASTPRISSHNEQFF
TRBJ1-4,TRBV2,CASSESQGWGEKLFF
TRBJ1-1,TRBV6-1,CASKAGFPNTEAFF
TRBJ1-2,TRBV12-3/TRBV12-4,CASSLMGPGGYTF
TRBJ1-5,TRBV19,CASSSRTGWNNQPQHF
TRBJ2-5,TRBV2,CASSEALRGSTQYF
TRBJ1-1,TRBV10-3,CAISEFTFRGSANTEAFF
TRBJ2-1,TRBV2,CASSPLTGGTEQFF
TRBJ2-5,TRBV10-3,CAIRSGQKETQYF
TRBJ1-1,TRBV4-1,CASSHQCRRAEAFF